This TCR beta chain was obtained from a study of cytomegalovirus exposure and HLA in healthy donors. PCR amplification relied on 60 Vbeta primers (plus 13 Jbeta primers). Original methodology: Unique TCR beta chains numbered around 80 million in a later analysis, with around 10 million shared. Repertoires were generated with immunoSEQ multiplex PCR, while TCRdb's copy carries only in-frame clones and drops some. That table furnishes V, J and clone size, whereas the DNA furnished D and trimming. This sample yields over 130,000 clones, of which around 60% are seen a single time; roughly 7% belongs to the top ten. The donors comprised healthy bone marrow donors. The length of the CDR3 is 13 residues. V was clipped by 6 bases and J by 5 bases, with 13 bases between them. The germline V gene encodes CDR1 SGHTA and CDR2 FQGTGA. Findings of the study overall: There was a cluster of highly shared sequence variants that was likely a sequencing artifact. Immune exposure was documented only through CMV serostatus.

Concerning this clone itself: Its antigen is as yet unknown.

Sequencing was carried out using PBMCs. This sequence was found in a woman aged 60 to 75 in good health and CMV-seropositive. This chain joins TRBV7-3 and TRBJ1-1; D gene ambiguous. CDR3 bases: TGTGCCAGCAGGTCAGATCCGGGAACTGAAGCTTTCTTT. This sequence encodes CASRSDPGTEAFF.